Each of the 28 T cell receptor beta chains below was sequenced from the same sample in a study of shared clonotypes between healthy human individuals. Assay: immunoSEQ multiplex PCR; the TCRdb copy retains only in-frame clones and omits some. Among a few hundred thousand clones listed, approximately 65% were seen once. Sequencing was done on a sample of memory CD4+ T cells sorted from blood. As for subset: CD45RA-negative fraction. The receptor source for this set is a man aged 25 to 45 in good health.

This chain connects TRBV5-1 to TRBJ2-1, with a weak D call TRBD1 (5 bases). The V end was cut by 1 base, the J end by 2 bases, with 10 bases between. The CDR3 is 15 amino acids. Germline CDR1 SGHRS, CDR2 YFSETQ. CDR3 DNA: TGCGCCAGCAGCTTGCAGGGTTACCCCTACAATGAGCAGTTCTTC. This translates into CASSLQGYPYNEQFF.

This chain uses TRBV18 with TRBJ2-2; perhaps TRBD2 as D (6 bases). This CDR3 contains 15 residues. The germline V gene encodes CDR1 KGHSH and CDR2 LQKENI. Trimming took off 4 bases at V and 0 bases at J, with 9 bases between the two ends. The CDR3 DNA follows: TGTGCCAGCTCACGGGAGGTGGCGAACACCGGGGAGCTGTTTTTT. It yields the protein CASSREVANTGELFF.

The chain recombines TRBV5-4 with TRBJ2-7; no clear D gene. The CDR3 has 12 residues. The ends were cut back, 2 bases at V and 0 bases at J, with 3 bases in the middle. Germline CDR1 SGHNT, CDR2 YYREEE (reference sequence). The CDR3 is CASSFDSYEQYF. Written as DNA, the CDR3 is TGTGCCAGCAGCTTTGACTCCTACGAGCAGTACTTC.

The rearrangement links TRBV27 to TRBJ2-2; D is uncertain. The CDR3 consists of 14 residues. Per the germline V gene, CDR1 is MNHEY and CDR2 is SMNVEV (reference sequence). The V and J ends lost 5 bases and 7 bases respectively, with 14 bases between them. The CDR3 DNA reads TGTGCCAGCAGTCATTTTTTAGAGGTCGGGGAGCTGTTTTTT. Amino acid sequence: CASSHFLEVGELFF.

This clone was counted only a few times. The genes are TRBV4-2 and TRBJ2-2, with 8 bases fitting TRBD2. The trim removed 3 bases at V and 6 bases at J, leaving 9 bases unmatched. This CDR3 contains 16 residues. Looked up from germline, CDR1 is LGHNA and CDR2 is YNFKEQ. The DNA of the CDR3 is TGTGCCAGCAGCCAGGGAAGCGGGAGCCTCGCCGGGGAGCTGTTTTTT. Protein product: CASSQGSGSLAGELFF.

V and J are TRBV25-1 and TRBJ2-3; D is unclear. Per the germline V gene, CDR1 is MGHDK and CDR2 is SYGVNS. V was shortened by 3 bases and J by 1 base, with 14 bases between the two germline ends. The CDR3 runs 16 residues. CDR3 protein: CASSDGSGWGTDTQYF. CDR3 DNA sequence: TGTGCCAGCAGTGATGGGTCGGGTTGGGGCACAGATACGCAGTATTTT.

This sequence joins TRBV2 and TRBJ1-5; a possible D gene is TRBD1 (6 bases). The V end lost 7 bases, the J end lost 5 bases, and 18 bases lay between the germline ends. The CDR3 loop spans 15 amino acids. Germline CDR1 SNHLY, CDR2 FYNNEI. CDR3 bases: TGTGCCAGCAAAGAAACAGGGATGCCCTATCAGCCCCAGCATTTT. It is translated as CASKETGMPYQPQHF.

The rearrangement uses TRBV5-1 and TRBJ2-1; D could derive from TRBD1 or TRBD2 (5 bases each). Germline V lookup: CDR1 SGHRS, CDR2 YFSETQ. This CDR3 region has 17 residues. Trimming took off 2 bases at V and 4 bases at J, with 19 bases between the two ends. CDR3 sequence: CASSFREVGTRYNEQFF. The CDR3 DNA is TGCGCCAGCAGCTTTCGGGAAGTCGGGACGAGGTACAATGAGCAGTTCTTC.

CDR3 in DNA: TGTGCCAGCAGCTCCTACCCCAGGGACCAGGGATTCTTC. Translated, it gives CASSSYPRDQGFF. V is TRBV7-8 and J is TRBJ2-1, with D perhaps assigned TRBD1 or TRBD2 (5 bases each). CDR1 SGHVS and CDR2 FQNEAQ come from the germline V gene. The length of the CDR3 is 13 residues. Trimming pared 4 bases from V and 16 bases from J, leaving 20 bases between.

This chain joins TRBV5-4 and TRBJ2-1; 8 positions match TRBD2. The CDR3 runs 13 residues. The germline V gene encodes CDR1 SGHNT and CDR2 YYREEE (reference sequence). Trimming removed 3 bases from V and 9 bases from J; junction bases left unmatched: 5. CDR3 amino acids: CASSSGLVGEQFF. The CDR3 DNA follows: TGTGCCAGCAGCTCGGGACTAGTTGGTGAGCAGTTCTTC.

This sequence joins TRBV6-6 and TRBJ2-3; D is uncertain. Germline assignment: CDR1 MNHNY and CDR2 SVGAGI (reference sequence). This CDR3 spans 13 amino acids. V was cut by 7 bases and J by 0 bases, with 8 bases left in between. The CDR3 loop reads CASKTDSTDTQYF. DNA for the CDR3: TGTGCCAGCAAGACCGACAGCACAGATACGCAGTATTTT.

This clone was counted a few times. The genes are TRBV5-1 and TRBJ2-5, with TRBD2 matching 8 bases. With 0 bases clipped from V and 7 bases from J, the junction kept 5 bases outside the gene matches. From germline, CDR1 is SGHRS and CDR2 YFSETQ. The CDR3 spans 14 residues. The CDR3 is CASSLEGAGGTQYF. CDR3 DNA sequence: TGCGCCAGCAGCTTGGAAGGGGCGGGGGGGACCCAGTACTTC.

The chain is built from TRBV27 and TRBJ1-4; D is unclear. The germline V gene has CDR1 MNHEY and CDR2 SMNVEV (reference sequence). Trimming shortened V by 0 bases and J by 7 bases, and 12 bases separated the two germline ends. The CDR3 has 15 amino acids. The CDR3 region has the DNA TGTGCCAGCAGTTTATCCCCCAGGAGAGGTGAAAAACTGTTTTTT. Protein sequence: CASSLSPRRGEKLFF. Together with reference TRBV27 and TRBJ1-4, the CDR3 gives the full variable domain: EAQVTQNPRYLITVTGKKLTVTCSQNMNHEYMSWYRQDPGLGLRQIYYSMNVEVTDKGDVPEGYKVSRKEKRNFPLILESPSPNQTSLYFCASSLSPRRGEKLFFGSGTQLSVL.

For this clone: The same CDR3 arises from other DNA sequences in this sample as well. The rearrangement joins TRBV28 to TRBJ2-3; D is ambiguous. The V gene lost 6 bases and the J gene lost 2 bases, with 9 bases spanning the gap. The germline gives CDR1 MDHEN, CDR2 SYDVKM. This CDR3 has 13 amino acids. The chain's CDR3 is CASSPPSTDTQYF. CDR3 coding DNA: TGTGCCAGCAGCCCCCCATCCACAGATACGCAGTATTTT. The full variable domain, in which reference TRBV28 and TRBJ2-3 provide the parts outside the CDR3, is DVKVTQSSRYLVKRTGEKVFLECVQDMDHENMFWYRQDPGLGLRLIYFSYDVKMKEKGDIPEGYSVSREKKERFSLILESASTNQTSMYLCASSPPSTDTQYFGPGTRLTVL.

V gene TRBV6-5 combines with J gene TRBJ2-3; D is unclear. Trimming removed 2 bases from V and 5 bases from J, with 5 bases in between. From germline, CDR1 is MNHEY and CDR2 SVGAGI. This CDR3 spans 12 amino acids. This CDR3 reads CASSYGQDTQYF. The CDR3 DNA reads TGTGCCAGCAGTTACGGTCAAGATACGCAGTATTTT.

This clone was counted at least ten times. This sequence joins TRBV5-1 and TRBJ2-2, with D possibly TRBD1 on 5 matching bases. V shed 4 bases and J shed 9 bases, with 10 bases lying between them. CDR1 SGHRS and CDR2 YFSETQ come from the germline V gene. This CDR3 has 12 residues. The CDR3 DNA sequence: TGCGCCAGCAGCCCAAGGGGCAGGGAGCTGTTTTTT. As protein: CASSPRGRELFF.

CDR3 bases: TGTGCCAGCAGCGTAGCTAGCGGGAGGTTAGATGAGCAGTTCTTC. It specifies CASSVASGRLDEQFF. The rearrangement joins TRBV9 to TRBJ2-1, with 11 bases that match TRBD2. Germline assignment: CDR1 SGDLS and CDR2 YYNGEE. The CDR3 length is 15 residues. The trim removed 0 bases at V and 8 bases at J, leaving 4 bases unmatched.

This clone has ten or more counts. The gene calls are TRBV4-1 and TRBJ1-5, with 7 bases lining up with TRBD1. The CDR3 is 17 amino acids. J gave up 1 base and V 4 bases, and 10 bases lay outside the gene matches. Germline values: CDR1 MGHRA, CDR2 YSYEKL. The CDR3 DNA sequence: TGCGCCAGCAGCCGACAGGGAATAGTCGTAAGCAATCAGCCCCAGCATTTT. Translating it yields CASSRQGIVVSNQPQHF.

This clone was seen ten or more times. The V call is TRBV5-6, the J call TRBJ1-5; D not resolved. Germline CDR1 SGHDT, CDR2 YYEEEE. V was pared by 6 bases and J by 0 bases, with 16 bases between. This CDR3 region has 16 residues. The CDR3 loop is CASTSAGSYSNQPQHF. In DNA, the CDR3 is TGTGCCAGCACCTCAGCAGGATCTTATAGCAATCAGCCCCAGCATTTT.

The gene calls are TRBV5-1 and TRBJ1-1; TRBD1 aligns across 9 bases. V trimming: 2 bases; J trimming: 7 bases; junction bases outside the gene matches: 6. Germline lookup yields CDR1 SGHRS and CDR2 YFSETQ. This CDR3 has 14 amino acids. In DNA form, the CDR3 reads TGCGCCAGCAGCTTAACAACAGGGGGCAGTGAAGCTTTCTTT. Translated: CASSLTTGGSEAFF.

This clone was picked up a small number of times. J is TRBJ2-2 and V is TRBV11-2; D is ambiguous. V lost 3 bases and J 0 bases, leaving 17 bases between the germline ends. Germline-derived CDR1 and CDR2 are SGHAT and FQNNGV. The CDR3 runs to 18 residues. The CDR3 DNA reads TGTGCCAGCAGCTTTCTAGGCAGAACAAAAACGAACACCGGGGAGCTGTTTTTT. Translation gives CASSFLGRTKTNTGELFF.

The chain carries TRBV11-2 and TRBJ1-2, with D uncertain. The germline V and J ends were trimmed by 2 bases and 6 bases, with 10 bases remaining between them. The CDR3 runs to 13 residues. Germline V lookup: CDR1 SGHAT, CDR2 FQNNGV. The CDR3 loop reads CASSLTVQNGYTF. CDR3 DNA: TGTGCCAGCAGCTTAACAGTTCAGAATGGCTACACCTTC.

CDR3 DNA sequence: TGTGCCAGCAGCAAACAACGTAGCCCCCCCCGGCGATTAGATACGCAGTATTTT. Encoded protein: CASSKQRSPPRRLDTQYF. The chain recombines TRBV7-3 with TRBJ2-3; no firm D call. V was shortened by 5 bases and J by 5 bases, with 26 bases between the two germline ends. CDR3 length equals 18 residues. The V gene's germline CDR1 is SGHTA and CDR2 FQGTGA. Full variable domain (missing parts from reference TRBV7-3 and TRBJ2-3): GAGVSQTPSNKVTEKGKYVELRCDPISGHTALYWYRQSLGQGPEFLIYFQGTGAADDSGLPNDRFFAVRPEGSVSTLKIQRTERGDSAVYLCASSKQRSPPRRLDTQYFGPGTRLTVL.

This clone has only one observation. The V call is TRBV19, the J call TRBJ1-5; 7 bases align to TRBD1. The CDR3 spans 16 residues. The J segment lost 1 base and the V segment lost 4 bases, leaving 7 bases of the junction unmatched. The V gene's germline CDR1 is LNHDA and CDR2 SQIVND (reference sequence). The CDR3 here is CASSTTTGLSNQPQHF. The CDR3 bases are TGTGCCAGTAGTACGACGACAGGGTTGAGCAATCAGCCCCAGCATTTT.

This clone appeared once. The chain is built from TRBV7-2 and TRBJ1-1; the match to TRBD1 covers 8 bases. With 5 bases clipped from V and 0 bases from J, the junction kept 11 bases outside the gene matches. Per the germline V gene, CDR1 is SGHTA and CDR2 is FQGNSA. This CDR3 has 17 residues. CDR3 residues: CASSHLRQGNMNTEAFF. The CDR3 DNA follows: TGTGCCAGCAGCCACCTCCGACAGGGGAATATGAACACTGAAGCTTTCTTT.

The V and J genes are TRBV7-6 and TRBJ2-1; the match to TRBD2 covers 12 bases. The CDR3 sequence is 14 residues long. Germline V gene lookup returns CDR1 SGHVS and CDR2 FNYEAQ. Trimming removed 4 bases from V and 8 bases from J; junction bases left unmatched: 3. The CDR3 sequence is CASSSTSGSYEQFF. The CDR3 DNA reads TGTGCCAGCAGCTCGACTAGCGGGAGTTATGAGCAGTTCTTC.

The chain has TRBV11-2 and TRBJ2-1; 12 bases are a match to TRBD2. Germline V gene lookup returns CDR1 SGHAT and CDR2 FQNNGV. With 7 bases clipped from V and 8 bases from J, the junction kept 9 bases outside the gene matches. This CDR3 spans 15 amino acids. The DNA of the CDR3 is TGTGCCAGCAACGCTCTAGCGGGAGGGGGGTATGAGCAGTTCTTC. Protein sequence: CASNALAGGGYEQFF.

This clone was recorded many times. The chain couples TRBV10-1 to TRBJ2-2; 7 nucleotides agree with TRBD2. The V gene end was trimmed by 7 bases and the J gene end by 4 bases; junction bases not matched to a gene: 27. Per germline, CDR1 WNHNN and CDR2 SYGVQD (reference sequence). The CDR3 is 21 residues long. The CDR3: CASTTRTPASGPPRTTGELFF. In DNA form, the CDR3 reads TGCGCCAGCACCACCCGAACCCCGGCTAGCGGCCCACCAAGAACCACCGGGGAGCTGTTTTTT.